These 30 T cell receptor beta chains share one sample of origin, sequenced in a study of human T cells and chemical hapten exposure. TCRdb re-called the RACE reads through MiXCR, storing one row per CDR3 protein. The table has tens of thousands of distinct CDR3 sequences, 6.5% to 8% seen once; the top ten hold over 1%. The sample's time point: pre-sensitization, week 0. Treatment here: therapeutic diphenylcyclopropenone sensitization with weekly scalp DPC. Material: whole blood, obtained in connection with sensitization to the hapten diphenylcyclopropenone (DPC). The receptor set was obtained from a woman between 50 and 59 years old with alopecia areata. Some clones in this sample may be carry-over from other donors' samples.

The table lists this clonotype with a few counts. The V call is TRBV30, the J call TRBJ1-1; a possible D gene is TRBD1 (5 bases). This CDR3 spans 14 amino acids. V gave up 4 bases and J gave up 5 bases, with 17 bases separating them. Germline CDR1 and CDR2: GTSNPN and SVGIG (reference sequence). The CDR3 sequence is CAWTVLQGRTEAFF. CDR3 nucleotide sequence: TGTGCCTGGACTGTTCTTCAGGGAAGGACTGAAGCTTTCTTT.

Many counts were recorded for this clonotype. This chain uses TRBV19 with TRBJ1-1; TRBD1 aligns across 7 bases. Germline values: CDR1 LNHDA, CDR2 SQIVND (reference sequence). The V and J ends lost 5 bases and 5 bases, in that order; junction bases with no gene match: 8. The CDR3 extends over 14 amino acids. The CDR3 sequence is CASSATGRWTEAFF. The CDR3 DNA is TGTGCCAGTAGTGCGACAGGGAGGTGGACTGAAGCTTTCTTT.

This clonotype was recorded a few times. CDR3 loop: CASSAGLAGTYEQYF. DNA of the CDR3: TGTGCCAGCAGTGCCGGGCTAGCGGGAACCTACGAGCAGTACTTC. This sequence joins TRBV2 and TRBJ2-7; TRBD2 matches at 9 bases. The V gene's germline CDR1 is SNHLY and CDR2 FYNNEI. There are 15 residues in the CDR3. V gave up 4 bases and J gave up 2 bases; unmatched junction bases: 6.

This clonotype was counted ten times or more. V usage is TRBV7-9 and J usage is TRBJ1-1; 8 positions match TRBD1. Trimming at V came to 5 bases and at J to 1 base, leaving 3 bases not matched to a gene. Germline-derived CDR1 and CDR2 are SEHNR and FQNEAQ (reference sequence). The CDR3 spans 14 residues. CDR3 loop: CASSQQGGNTEAFF. The CDR3 region has the DNA TGTGCCAGCAGCCAACAGGGGGGGAACACTGAAGCTTTCTTT.

Many counts were recorded for this clonotype. The genes are TRBV20-1 and TRBJ2-5, with D possibly being TRBD2 (6 bases). CDR1 is DFQATT and CDR2 is SNEGSKA in the germline V gene (reference sequence). This CDR3 has 15 amino acids. V dropped 0 bases and J dropped 1 base, with 12 bases sitting between them. The CDR3 reads CSARDRIAVQETQYF. DNA of the CDR3: TGCAGTGCTAGAGATCGGATAGCGGTCCAAGAGACCCAGTACTTC.

The genes are TRBV5-1 and TRBJ2-7; possible D gene TRBD2, 5 bases. The V gene's germline CDR1 is SGHRS and CDR2 YFSETQ. This CDR3 is built from 12 residues. Trimming took off 2 bases at V and 2 bases at J, with 5 bases between the two ends. For the CDR3, the DNA is TGCGCCAGCAGCTTCGGGGCCTACGAGCAGTACTTC. The encoded protein is CASSFGAYEQYF.

This clonotype was counted at least ten times. This chain connects TRBV7-9 to TRBJ2-1; no definite D call. The CDR3 sequence is 14 residues long. Trimming removed 5 bases from V and 3 bases from J, with 11 bases in between. Germline V gene data show CDR1 as SEHNR and CDR2 as FQNEAQ (reference sequence). CDR3 sequence: CASSPYFLYNEQFF. The CDR3 DNA is TGTGCCAGCAGCCCTTATTTCCTCTACAATGAGCAGTTCTTC.

This clonotype has a count of ten or more. The chain employs TRBV7-3 and TRBJ2-1; TRBD2 might be the D (5 bases). The CDR3 runs to 14 residues. V lost 5 bases and J 0 bases, leaving 8 bases between the germline ends. Germline assignment: CDR1 SGHTA and CDR2 FQGTGA. CDR3 loop: CASSPDFSYNEQFF. DNA of the CDR3: TGTGCCAGCAGCCCGGACTTCTCCTACAATGAGCAGTTCTTC.

This clonotype was seen many times. This chain uses TRBV19 with TRBJ2-1; no reliable D call. With 0 bases removed from V and 8 bases from J, the gap between germline ends came to 20 bases. Per the germline V gene, CDR1 is LNHDA and CDR2 is SQIVND (reference sequence). CDR3 size: 17 residues. CDR3 in DNA: TGTGCCAGTAGTATAGATCGAACCCACCCTCGCACGGATGAGCAGTTCTTC. This encodes CASSIDRTHPRTDEQFF.

This clonotype has at least ten counts. J is TRBJ2-5 and V is TRBV19; D may be TRBD1 (6 bases). Germline V gene lookup returns CDR1 LNHDA and CDR2 SQIVND (reference sequence). Trimming stripped 9 bases from V and 1 base from J, with 18 bases between. This CDR3 is built from 15 residues. The CDR3 DNA reads as TGTGCCAGCGCAGTCCGTGGACAGCCCCAAGAGACCCAGTACTTC. Translating gives CASAVRGQPQETQYF.

This clonotype was detected many times. This chain joins TRBV20-1 and TRBJ1-4, with D perhaps matching TRBD1 (6 bases). Germline lookup yields CDR1 DFQATT and CDR2 SNEGSKA (reference sequence). There are 13 residues in the CDR3. Trimming stripped 3 bases from V and 8 bases from J, with 13 bases between. The CDR3 protein is CSASQGMEEKLFF. CDR3 DNA: TGCAGTGCTAGCCAGGGGATGGAGGAAAAACTGTTTTTT.

This clonotype was seen at least ten times. The rearrangement uses TRBV3-1 and TRBJ2-2, with TRBD2 as a possible D gene (5 bases). The CDR3 sequence is 15 residues long. Trimming removed 3 bases from V and 2 bases from J, with 10 bases in between. Germline V CDR1 and CDR2: LGHDT, YNNKEL (reference sequence). CDR3 sequence (DNA): TGTGCCAGCAGCCATCGAGGGATAAACACCGGGGAGCTGTTTTTT. Residues: CASSHRGINTGELFF.

This clonotype was counted between two and nine times. The V call is TRBV5-1, the J call TRBJ2-2; D is uncertain. Per germline, CDR1 SGHRS and CDR2 YFSETQ. The ends were cut back, 0 bases at V and 1 base at J, with 7 bases in the middle. The CDR3 covers 15 residues. Here the CDR3 reads CASSLAVGNTGELFF. The CDR3 DNA reads as TGCGCCAGCAGCTTGGCCGTAGGGAACACCGGGGAGCTGTTTTTT.

The chain links TRBV3-1 to TRBJ2-3, with 8 bases fitting TRBD1. The J segment lost 6 bases and the V segment lost 1 base, leaving 3 bases of the junction unmatched. Per the germline V gene, CDR1 is LGHDT and CDR2 is YNNKEL (reference sequence). The CDR3 has 14 residues. The chain's CDR3 is CASSQAGGEDTQYF. The CDR3 nucleotides read TGTGCCAGCAGCCAAGCAGGGGGCGAGGATACGCAGTATTTT.

This clonotype was found many times. The chain is built from TRBV7-2 and TRBJ2-1; D is ambiguous. V lost 1 base, J lost 6 bases, and 7 bases lay in between. Germline V gene sequence: CDR1 SGHTA, CDR2 FQGNSA. This CDR3 is built from 13 residues. DNA of the CDR3: TGTGCCAGCAGCTTAGTCGACGGCAATGAGCAGTTCTTC. Protein product: CASSLVDGNEQFF.

This clonotype was detected many times. The chain carries TRBV6-5 and TRBJ2-1, with D tentatively TRBD1 (5 bases). The CDR3 is 14 residues long. V lost 2 bases, J lost 7 bases, and 12 bases lay in between. Germline V CDR1 and CDR2: MNHEY, SVGAGI. For the CDR3, the DNA is TGTGCCAGCAGTTACGGCGGTAAGGGGAATGAGCAGTTCTTC. This encodes CASSYGGKGNEQFF.

This clonotype was counted at least ten times. The J gene is TRBJ2-1, the V gene TRBV6-2 or TRBV6-3; D may be TRBD2 (7 bases). V was pared by 6 bases and J by 4 bases, with 16 bases between. This CDR3 spans 15 amino acids. From germline, CDR1 is MNHEY and CDR2 SVGEGT. CDR3 loop: CASRPTGGWYNEQFF. The CDR3 DNA sequence: TGTGCCAGCAGGCCCACGGGGGGCTGGTACAATGAGCAGTTCTTC.

This clonotype showed up many times. V gene TRBV9 combines with J gene TRBJ2-1; 8 bases map to TRBD2. The CDR3 runs to 14 residues. Germline trimming cut 3 bases from V and 5 bases from J; bases unmatched to any gene: 4. Germline values: CDR1 SGDLS, CDR2 YYNGEE. Here the CDR3 DNA reads TGTGCCAGCAGCGCCGGGACTAGTCACAATGAGCAGTTCTTC. Translating gives CASSAGTSHNEQFF.

This clonotype was seen ten or more times. The chain couples TRBV18 to TRBJ2-7; TRBD1 agrees at 7 bases. Germline V lookup: CDR1 KGHSH, CDR2 LQKENI. The CDR3 runs to 12 residues. Trimming removed 8 bases from V and 6 bases from J; junction bases left unmatched: 7. CDR3 in amino acids: CASQLRQGEQYF. For the CDR3, the DNA is TGTGCCAGCCAACTCCGACAGGGCGAGCAGTACTTC. The variable domain in full, with the rest retrieved from reference TRBV18 and TRBJ2-7, is NAGVMQNPRHLVRRRGQEARLRCSPMKGHSHVYWYRQLPEEGLKFMVYLQKENIIDESGMPKERFSAEFPKEGPSILRIQQVVRGDSAAYFCASQLRQGEQYFGPGTRLTVT.

This clonotype was seen a few times. The V gene is TRBV27, the J gene TRBJ2-3; D is ambiguous. V lost 1 base to trimming and J lost 3 bases, with 5 bases between them. Looked up from germline, CDR1 is MNHEY and CDR2 is SMNVEV (reference sequence). The CDR3 totals 13 residues. CDR3 region: CASSLWATDTQYF. DNA for the CDR3: TGTGCCAGCAGTTTATGGGCGACAGATACGCAGTATTTT.

This clonotype was observed at least ten times. The rearrangement joins TRBV6-5 to TRBJ1-6; D gene ambiguous. The V and J ends lost 5 bases and 7 bases respectively, with 15 bases between them. This CDR3 has 15 amino acids. Germline V lookup: CDR1 MNHEY, CDR2 SVGAGI. As DNA, the CDR3 is TGTGCCAGCAGTGCCGGTGGACGGCTAAATTCACCCCTCCACTTT. Translation gives CASSAGGRLNSPLHF.

This clonotype was detected ten times or more. This sequence joins TRBV2 and TRBJ2-1, with D possibly matching TRBD2 (6 bases). Germline assignment: CDR1 SNHLY and CDR2 FYNNEI. The CDR3 extends over 13 amino acids. V was cut by 2 bases and J by 8 bases, with 10 bases left in between. DNA of the CDR3: TGTGCCAGCAGTGAATTGGGACTGTATGAGCAGTTCTTC. Amino acid sequence: CASSELGLYEQFF.

This clonotype has at least ten counts. The V and J genes are TRBV9 and TRBJ2-1; weak D call: TRBD1 (7 bases). This CDR3 spans 11 amino acids. The germline V gene has CDR1 SGDLS and CDR2 YYNGEE. The ends were cut back, 4 bases at V and 9 bases at J, with 8 bases in the middle. This chain's CDR3 is CASSQGGEQFF. Written as DNA, the CDR3 is TGTGCCAGCAGCCAGGGGGGTGAGCAGTTCTTC.

This clonotype has at least ten counts. The chain links TRBV20-1 to TRBJ2-1, with D perhaps TRBD1 or TRBD2 (5 bases each). CDR3 length: 16 amino acids. CDR1 is DFQATT and CDR2 is SNEGSKA in the germline V gene (reference sequence). V was shortened by 5 bases and J by 6 bases, with 23 bases between the two germline ends. CDR3 region: CSARRHQRGVGNEQFF. Written as DNA, the CDR3 is TGCAGTGCTCGTCGACATCAGAGAGGGGTGGGCAATGAGCAGTTCTTC.

This clonotype was recorded at least ten times. For the CDR3, the DNA is TGTGCCAGCAGCGAGACTCCGGGACTAGCAGATACGCAGTATTTT. Encoded protein: CASSETPGLADTQYF. The gene calls are TRBV9 and TRBJ2-3; 8 positions match TRBD2. V was pared by 3 bases and J by 4 bases, with 7 bases of the junction left unmatched. CDR3 length equals 15 residues. Germline loops: CDR1 SGDLS, CDR2 YYNGEE.

The sample holds many counts of this clonotype. This chain joins TRBV5-1 and TRBJ1-2; TRBD1 is a possible D gene (5 bases). This CDR3 spans 13 amino acids. Germline V gene lookup returns CDR1 SGHRS and CDR2 YFSETQ. Trimming shortened V by 4 bases and J by 4 bases, and 11 bases separated the two germline ends. CDR3 in DNA: TGCGCCAGCAGCGGAGGGGCCGGCTATGGCTACACCTTC. This sequence encodes CASSGGAGYGYTF.

This clonotype has ten or more counts. This CDR3 is CSAADTSNQPQHF. CDR3 in DNA: TGCAGCGCCGCGGACACCTCAAATCAGCCCCAGCATTTT. The chain couples TRBV29-1 to TRBJ1-5, with D tentatively TRBD1 (5 bases). The germline gives CDR1 SQVTM, CDR2 ANQGSEA. This CDR3 has 13 residues. The germline V and J ends were trimmed by 7 bases and 4 bases, with 14 bases remaining between them.

The chain couples TRBV9 to TRBJ2-7; 9 bases map to TRBD2. Trimming removed 4 bases from V and 5 bases from J; junction bases left unmatched: 7. The CDR3 runs 14 residues. Germline lookup yields CDR1 SGDLS and CDR2 YYNGEE. The CDR3 sequence is CASSISGSSHEQYF. The CDR3 nucleotides read TGTGCCAGCAGCATTAGCGGGAGTTCCCACGAGCAGTACTTC.

The table lists this clonotype with many counts. This sequence joins TRBV29-1 and TRBJ1-1, with D possibly being TRBD1 (6 bases). Germline V CDR1 and CDR2: SQVTM, ANQGSEA. Deletions cut 3 bases from V and 3 bases from J, with 11 bases between. This CDR3 is 13 amino acids long. The CDR3 here is CSVDRGGYTEAFF. The CDR3 DNA follows: TGCAGCGTTGACAGGGGAGGGTACACTGAAGCTTTCTTT.

This clonotype was recorded many times. The CDR3 sequence is CSVEGQGAYEQYF. DNA of the CDR3: TGCAGCGTTGAGGGACAGGGGGCCTACGAGCAGTACTTC. The chain employs TRBV29-1 and TRBJ2-7; the match to TRBD1 covers 11 bases. The length of the CDR3 is 13 residues. The germline CDR1 and CDR2 sequences are SQVTM and ANQGSEA. V gave up 3 bases and J gave up 2 bases; unmatched junction bases: 0.